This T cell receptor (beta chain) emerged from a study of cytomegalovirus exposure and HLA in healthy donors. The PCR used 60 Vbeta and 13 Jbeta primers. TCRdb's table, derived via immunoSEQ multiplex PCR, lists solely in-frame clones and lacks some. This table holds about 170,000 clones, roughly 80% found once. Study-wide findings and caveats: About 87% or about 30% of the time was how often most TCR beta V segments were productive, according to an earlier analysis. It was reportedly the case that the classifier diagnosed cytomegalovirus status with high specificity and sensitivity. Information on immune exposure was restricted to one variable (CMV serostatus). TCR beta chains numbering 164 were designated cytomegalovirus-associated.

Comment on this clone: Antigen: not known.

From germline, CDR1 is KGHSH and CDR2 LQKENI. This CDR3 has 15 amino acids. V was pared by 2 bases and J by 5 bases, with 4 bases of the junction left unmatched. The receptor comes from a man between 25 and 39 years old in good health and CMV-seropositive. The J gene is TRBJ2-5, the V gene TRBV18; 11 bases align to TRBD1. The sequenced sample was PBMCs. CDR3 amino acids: CASSPGQGAEETQYF. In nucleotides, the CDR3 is TGTGCCAGCTCACCAGGACAGGGGGCAGAGGAGACCCAGTACTTC.